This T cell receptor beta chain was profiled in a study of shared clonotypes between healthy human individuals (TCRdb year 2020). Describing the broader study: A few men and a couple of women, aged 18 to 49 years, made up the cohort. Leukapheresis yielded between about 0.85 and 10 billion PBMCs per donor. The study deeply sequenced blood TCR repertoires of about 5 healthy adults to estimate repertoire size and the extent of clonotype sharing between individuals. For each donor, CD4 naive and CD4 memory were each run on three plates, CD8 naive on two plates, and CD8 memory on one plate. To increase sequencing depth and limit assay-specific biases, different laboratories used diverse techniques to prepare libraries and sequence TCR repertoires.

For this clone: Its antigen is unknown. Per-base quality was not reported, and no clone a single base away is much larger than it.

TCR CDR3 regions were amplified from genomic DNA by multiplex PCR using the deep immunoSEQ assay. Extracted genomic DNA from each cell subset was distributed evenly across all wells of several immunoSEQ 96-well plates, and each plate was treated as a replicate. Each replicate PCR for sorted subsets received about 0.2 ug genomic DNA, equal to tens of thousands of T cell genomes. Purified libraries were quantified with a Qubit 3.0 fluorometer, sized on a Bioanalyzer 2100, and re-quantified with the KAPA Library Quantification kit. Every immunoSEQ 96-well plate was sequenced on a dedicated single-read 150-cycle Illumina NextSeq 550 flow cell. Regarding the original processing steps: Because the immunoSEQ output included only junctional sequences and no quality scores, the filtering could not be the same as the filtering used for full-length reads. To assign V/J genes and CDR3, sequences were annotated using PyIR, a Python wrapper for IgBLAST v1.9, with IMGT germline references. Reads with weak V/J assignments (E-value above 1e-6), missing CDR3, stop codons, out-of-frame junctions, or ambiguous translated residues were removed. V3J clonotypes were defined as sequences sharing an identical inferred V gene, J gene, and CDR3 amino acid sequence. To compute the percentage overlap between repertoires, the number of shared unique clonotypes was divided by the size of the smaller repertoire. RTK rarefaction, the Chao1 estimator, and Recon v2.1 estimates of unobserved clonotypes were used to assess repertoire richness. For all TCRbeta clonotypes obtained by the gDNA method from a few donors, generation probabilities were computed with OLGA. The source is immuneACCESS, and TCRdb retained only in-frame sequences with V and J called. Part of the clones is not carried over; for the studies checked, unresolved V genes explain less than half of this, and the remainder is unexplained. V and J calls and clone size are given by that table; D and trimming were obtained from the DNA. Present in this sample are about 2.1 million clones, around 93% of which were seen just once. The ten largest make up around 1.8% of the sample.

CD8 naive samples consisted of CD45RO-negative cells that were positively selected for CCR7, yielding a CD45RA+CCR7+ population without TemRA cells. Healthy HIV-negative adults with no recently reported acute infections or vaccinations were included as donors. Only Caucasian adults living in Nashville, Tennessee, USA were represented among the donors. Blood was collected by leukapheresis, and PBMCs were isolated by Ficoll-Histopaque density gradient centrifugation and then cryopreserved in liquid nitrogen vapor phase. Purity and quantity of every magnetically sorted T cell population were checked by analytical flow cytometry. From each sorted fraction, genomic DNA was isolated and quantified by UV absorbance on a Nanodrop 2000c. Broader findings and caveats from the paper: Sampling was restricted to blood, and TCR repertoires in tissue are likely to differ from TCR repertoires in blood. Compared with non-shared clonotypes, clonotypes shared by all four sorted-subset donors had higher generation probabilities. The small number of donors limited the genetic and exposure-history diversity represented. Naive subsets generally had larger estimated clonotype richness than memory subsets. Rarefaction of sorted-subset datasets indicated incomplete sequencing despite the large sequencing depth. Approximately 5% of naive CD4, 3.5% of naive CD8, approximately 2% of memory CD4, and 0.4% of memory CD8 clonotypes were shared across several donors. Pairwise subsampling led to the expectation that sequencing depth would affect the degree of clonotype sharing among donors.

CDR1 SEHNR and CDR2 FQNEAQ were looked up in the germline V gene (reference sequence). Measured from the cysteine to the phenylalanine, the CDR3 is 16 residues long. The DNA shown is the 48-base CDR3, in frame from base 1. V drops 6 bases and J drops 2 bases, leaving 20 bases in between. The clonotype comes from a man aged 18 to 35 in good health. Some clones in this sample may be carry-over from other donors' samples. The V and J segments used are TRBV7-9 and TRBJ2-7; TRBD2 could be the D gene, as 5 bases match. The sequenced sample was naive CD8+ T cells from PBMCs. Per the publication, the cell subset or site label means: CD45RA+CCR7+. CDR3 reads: CASSSPPGSLTYEQYF. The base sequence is TGTGCCAGCAGTAGTCCTCCGGGATCCTTAACCTACGAGCAGTACTTC.